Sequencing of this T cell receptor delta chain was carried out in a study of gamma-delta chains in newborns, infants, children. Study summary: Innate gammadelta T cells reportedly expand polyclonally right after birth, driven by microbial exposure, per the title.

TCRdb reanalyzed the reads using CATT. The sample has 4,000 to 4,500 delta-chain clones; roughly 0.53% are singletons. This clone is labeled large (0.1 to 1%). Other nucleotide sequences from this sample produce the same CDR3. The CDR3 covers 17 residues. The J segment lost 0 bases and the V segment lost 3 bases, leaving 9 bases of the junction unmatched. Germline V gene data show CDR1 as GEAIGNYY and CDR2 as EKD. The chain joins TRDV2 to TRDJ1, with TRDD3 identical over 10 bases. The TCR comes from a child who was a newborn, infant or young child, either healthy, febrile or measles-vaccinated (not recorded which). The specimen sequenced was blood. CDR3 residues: CACDHGGYRTYTDKLIF. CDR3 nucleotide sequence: TGTGCCTGTGACCATGGGGGATACAGAACGTACACCGATAAACTCATCTTT.